This T cell receptor beta chain was identified during a study of T-cell reconstitution after alpha-beta-depleted transplantation in children (TCRdb year 2016). For the wider study: Using TCR repertoire profiling, the study followed T-cell immune reconstitution in a quantitative way in children after TCRalphabeta/CD19-depleted allogeneic hematopoietic cell transplantation.

Turning to this clonotype: What this receptor recognizes is not known. No qualities accompany the bases; no much larger clone lies one base away.

The treatment or condition label here, explained by the study, means: allogeneic hematopoietic cell transplantation with graft depleted of TCRalphabeta T cells and CD19 B cells. The children who served as transplant recipients had been given grafts of TCRalphabeta/CD19-depleted allogeneic hematopoietic cells. V is reduced by 2 bases and J by 7 bases, leaving a spacing of 5 bases between them. Including the terminal cysteine and phenylalanine, the CDR3 comprises 11 residues. Of all the DNA, just the CDR3 is kept, 33 bases in frame from base 1. Library generation was performed with PCR. The sequencer was an Illumina HiSeq 2500. TCR libraries were prepared with molecular barcoding, using unique molecular identifiers to normalize TCRbeta repertoire quantification. TCRdb trimmed public reads at Q25 via fastp, called clones via MiXCR and kept in-frame beta chains. When rows share a CDR3 protein, they turn into one entry using the most common DNA and genes. Here the sample has around 78,000 distinct CDR3 sequences; 13% to 15% occur a single time. The ten top clones hold 25% to 35% of the sample.

The research as a whole found: Apparently early alphabetaT-cell count recovery about two months after transplant reportedly relied on only several hundred rapidly expanded clones derived from non-depleted graft cells. In some patients, high TCRbeta diversity at day 60 was attributed to recipient T cells and intrathymic progenitors that had survived conditioning. The frequencies of hyperexpanded clones fell over the following months, and after one year, T-cell counts and TCRbeta diversity were mostly attributed to newly produced T cells.

The input for sequencing was PBMCs, mostly from graft donor cells, taken 180 days after TCRalphabeta/CD19-depleted stem cell transplant. This clonotype was obtained from a male patient aged 2-15 years who had a stem cell transplant for acute lymphoblastic leukemia, so the T cells may come from the graft donor. The chain was built from TRBV12-3 or TRBV12-4 and TRBJ1-1; the D gene is not confidently resolved. In nucleotides, the sequence is TGTGCCAGCAGTTTATGGGGTGAAGCTTTCTTT. Its protein is CASSLWGEAFF.